This TCR beta chain was obtained from a study of T cell repertoires in cytomegalovirus infection. Overall study context: CMV infection plus the matching HLA type was flagged by public TCR beta signatures.

Study results and limitations: The ex vivo response was dominated by HLA-C-restricted CMV-specific TCR beta clonotypes. Summed public TCR beta family frequency identified CMV carriers bearing the relevant HLA.

This clonotype was counted ten times or more. Its antigen is undetermined. This CDR3 comprises 15 residues. Germline values: CDR1 MDHEN, CDR2 SYDVKM. The V and J ends lost 0 bases and 14 bases respectively, with 17 bases between them. TCRdb redid the calling of the reads with MiXCR, one entry per CDR3 protein. The sample records hundreds of thousands of distinct CDR3 sequences, approximately 10% being singletons. The genes are TRBV28 and TRBJ1-6; D is possibly TRBD1 (5 bases). Sequenced material: PBMCs. The sequence was collected from a human donor in good health (CMV status not recorded). Some clones in this sample may be carry-over from other donors' samples. The CDR3 DNA sequence: TGTGCCAGCAGTTTATGGGGGACGGCTAAAATCACCCTCCACTTT. This codes for CASSLWGTAKITLHF.